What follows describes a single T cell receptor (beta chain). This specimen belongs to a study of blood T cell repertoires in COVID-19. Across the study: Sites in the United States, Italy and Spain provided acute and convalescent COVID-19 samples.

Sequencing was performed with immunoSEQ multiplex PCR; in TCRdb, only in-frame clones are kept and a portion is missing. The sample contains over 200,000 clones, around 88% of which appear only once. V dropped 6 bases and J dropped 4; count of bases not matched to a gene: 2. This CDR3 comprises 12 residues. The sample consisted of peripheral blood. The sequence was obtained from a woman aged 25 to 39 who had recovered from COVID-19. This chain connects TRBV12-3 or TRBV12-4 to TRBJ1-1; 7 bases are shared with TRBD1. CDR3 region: CASRAGGTEAFF. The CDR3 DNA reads TGTGCCAGCAGGGCAGGGGGCACTGAAGCTTTCTTT.